A selection of T cell receptor beta chains follows, all from one sample in a study of glioma-infiltrating T cells after dendritic cell vaccination. Here immunoSEQ multiplex PCR was the method, and the copy in TCRdb shows in-frame clones only, minus some. The data contain roughly 98,000 clones, under 90% of them seen just once; the ten biggest clones take up 15% to 18%. Source: blood, taken before dendritic cell vaccination. These receptor sequences come from a human donor with glioblastoma. CDR3s include the opening cysteine and the closing phenylalanine or tryptophan. D genes are given only for firm matches. Where a row states a size, it is once, few, many or the class of an expanded clone; other rows omit it.

clone size: -; D gene: TRBD1; CDR3 length: 17; J gene: TRBJ1-5; V gene: TRBV30; CDR3 DNA: TGTGCCTGGAGCGCCGACAGGGGCTTGGGTAGCAATCAGCCCCAGCATTTT; CDR3 protein: CAWSADRGLGSNQPQHF
clone size: once; D gene: -; CDR3 length: 16; J gene: TRBJ1-2; V gene: TRBV27; CDR3 DNA: TGTGCCAGCAGTTTCAGGGGTCCCGTTACTAACTATGGCTACACCTTC; CDR3 protein: CASSFRGPVTNYGYTF
clone size: once; D gene: -; CDR3 length: 19; J gene: TRBJ1-2; V gene: TRBV21-1; CDR3 DNA: TGTGCCAGCAGCAAAGTCGGGCCGCAGGGTGAGGACCTATTCTATGGCTACACCTTC; CDR3 protein: CASSKVGPQGEDLFYGYTF
clone size: few; D gene: -; CDR3 length: 15; J gene: TRBJ2-5; V gene: TRBV4-2; CDR3 DNA: TGTGCCAGCAGCCAAGATCAGACAGGTTCGGAGACCCAGTACTTC; CDR3 protein: CASSQDQTGSETQYF
clone size: -; D gene: TRBD1; CDR3 length: 15; J gene: TRBJ2-5; V gene: TRBV5-1; CDR3 DNA: TGCGCCAGCAGCCCCCCACAGGGGGCCGGAGAGACCCAGTACTTC; CDR3 protein: CASSPPQGAGETQYF
clone size: -; D gene: -; CDR3 length: 13; J gene: TRBJ1-5; V gene: TRBV4-1; CDR3 DNA: TGCGCCAGCAGCCAAGACATCCTAAGGGGCCAGCATTTT; CDR3 protein: CASSQDILRGQHF
clone size: -; D gene: -; CDR3 length: 13; J gene: TRBJ1-1; V gene: TRBV5-1; CDR3 DNA: TGCGCCAGCAGCTTCGGGTCTGCCACTGAAGCTTTCTTT; CDR3 protein: CASSFGSATEAFF
clone size: -; D gene: -; CDR3 length: 14; J gene: TRBJ2-2; V gene: TRBV9; CDR3 DNA: TGTGCCAGCAGCGAGGGGCGGATCACCGGGGAGCTGTTTTTT; CDR3 protein: CASSEGRITGELFF
clone size: -; D gene: TRBD2; CDR3 length: 14; J gene: TRBJ2-5; V gene: TRBV7-9; CDR3 DNA: TGTGCCAGCAGCTCCAGCGGGAGAGGGGAGACCCAGTACTTC; CDR3 protein: CASSSSGRGETQYF
clone size: once; D gene: TRBD1; CDR3 length: 18; J gene: TRBJ2-7; V gene: TRBV6-1; CDR3 DNA: TGTGCCAGCAGTGAACGGGGTGGGAGGGACAGGGGCTCCTACGAGCAGTACTTC; CDR3 protein: CASSERGGRDRGSYEQYF
clone size: -; D gene: TRBD1; CDR3 length: 14; J gene: TRBJ2-7; V gene: TRBV4-1; CDR3 DNA: TGCGCCAGCAGCGTCCGGGACAGGGCCTACGAGCAGTACTTC; CDR3 protein: CASSVRDRAYEQYF
clone size: -; D gene: -; CDR3 length: 14; J gene: TRBJ2-3; V gene: TRBV5-1; CDR3 DNA: TGCGCCAGCAGCTTGGCCCGTAGCGATGATACGCAGTATTTT; CDR3 protein: CASSLARSDDTQYF
clone size: -; D gene: -; CDR3 length: 13; J gene: TRBJ1-2; V gene: TRBV6-1; CDR3 DNA: TGTGCCAGCAGTGACTGGGGGCGCGGTGGCTACACCTTC; CDR3 protein: CASSDWGRGGYTF
clone size: -; D gene: -; CDR3 length: 15; J gene: TRBJ2-2; V gene: TRBV6-5; CDR3 DNA: TGTGCCAGCAGTTACGGGCAGGGGCGCACCGGGGAGCTGTTTTTT; CDR3 protein: CASSYGQGRTGELFF
clone size: -; D gene: -; CDR3 length: 11; J gene: TRBJ2-2; V gene: TRBV19; CDR3 DNA: TGTGCCAGTAGCGTGACCGGGGAGCTGTTTTTT; CDR3 protein: CASSVTGELFF
clone size: -; D gene: -; CDR3 length: 16; J gene: TRBJ2-3; V gene: TRBV9; CDR3 DNA: TGTGCCAGCAGCGTAGCTCCCCGGGACAACACAGATACGCAGTATTTT; CDR3 protein: CASSVAPRDNTDTQYF
clone size: -; D gene: -; CDR3 length: 13; J gene: TRBJ1-2; V gene: TRBV6-5; CDR3 DNA: TGTGCCAGCAGCCCCCAGGATAACTATGGCTACACCTTC; CDR3 protein: CASSPQDNYGYTF
clone size: -; D gene: -; CDR3 length: 12; J gene: TRBJ2-1; V gene: TRBV5-6; CDR3 DNA: TGTGCCAGCAGCTTGGGGAGGGATGAGCAGTTCTTC; CDR3 protein: CASSLGRDEQFF
clone size: -; D gene: TRBD1; CDR3 length: 16; J gene: TRBJ2-7; V gene: TRBV25-1; CDR3 DNA: TGTGCCAGCAGTGAATTCTTTGGGACAGAGTCCTACGAGCAGTACTTC; CDR3 protein: CASSEFFGTESYEQYF
clone size: -; D gene: TRBD1; CDR3 length: 16; J gene: TRBJ2-7; V gene: TRBV19; CDR3 DNA: TGTGCCAGTAGTAGGTTCCTGGGACAGGGGTTCAACGAGCAGTACTTC; CDR3 protein: CASSRFLGQGFNEQYF
clone size: -; D gene: TRBD2; CDR3 length: 15; J gene: TRBJ2-2; V gene: TRBV5-4; CDR3 DNA: TGTGCCAGCAATGCAGCGGGGGGGCCCATCGGGGAGCTGTTTTTT; CDR3 protein: CASNAAGGPIGELFF
clone size: once; D gene: TRBD1; CDR3 length: 15; J gene: TRBJ2-5; V gene: TRBV27; CDR3 DNA: TGTGCCAGCAGTTTCGGGGACAGGGCAGGGGAGACCCAGTACTTC; CDR3 protein: CASSFGDRAGETQYF
clone size: -; D gene: TRBD1; CDR3 length: 15; J gene: TRBJ1-2; V gene: TRBV10-3; CDR3 DNA: TGTGCCATCAGTGTACCGGGACAGGGAGTGTCCGGCTACACCTTC; CDR3 protein: CAISVPGQGVSGYTF
clone size: -; D gene: TRBD2; CDR3 length: 18; J gene: TRBJ2-1; V gene: TRBV10-3; CDR3 DNA: TGTGCCATCAGTGCTCTAGGGGGCGGGAGGGCCAGAGTGGATGAGCAGTTCTTC; CDR3 protein: CAISALGGGRARVDEQFF
clone size: -; D gene: -; CDR3 length: 13; J gene: TRBJ2-5; V gene: TRBV7-2; CDR3 DNA: TGTGCCAGCAGCCCGGACAGACAAGAGACCCAGTACTTC; CDR3 protein: CASSPDRQETQYF
clone size: -; D gene: -; CDR3 length: 16; J gene: TRBJ1-5; V gene: TRBV10-3; CDR3 DNA: TGTGCCATCAGTGAGGAGGCCTCGGCAGGCAATCAGCCCCAGCATTTT; CDR3 protein: CAISEEASAGNQPQHF
clone size: -; D gene: -; CDR3 length: 16; J gene: TRBJ1-5; V gene: TRBV5-5; CDR3 DNA: TGTGCCAGCAGCTTGGTGGGGCAACCGAGCAATCAGCCCCAGCATTTT; CDR3 protein: CASSLVGQPSNQPQHF
clone size: once; D gene: -; CDR3 length: 13; J gene: TRBJ2-5; V gene: TRBV6-5; CDR3 DNA: TGTGCCACAACCAAGGGAGTTCAAGAGACCCAGTACTTC; CDR3 protein: CATTKGVQETQYF
clone size: -; D gene: -; CDR3 length: 15; J gene: TRBJ1-6; V gene: TRBV4-1; CDR3 DNA: TGCGCCAGCAGCCAAGAGCGGTTGCAGGGGTCACCCCTCCACTTT; CDR3 protein: CASSQERLQGSPLHF
clone size: -; D gene: TRBD2; CDR3 length: 17; J gene: TRBJ2-7; V gene: TRBV15; CDR3 DNA: TGTGCCACCAGCAGAGATCTAGGACTAGCGGGAGGTTACGAGCAGTACTTC; CDR3 protein: CATSRDLGLAGGYEQYF
clone size: -; D gene: -; CDR3 length: 13; J gene: TRBJ2-7; V gene: TRBV28; CDR3 DNA: TGTGCCAGCAGTTCACAGGGCTCCTACGAGCAGTACTTC; CDR3 protein: CASSSQGSYEQYF
clone size: -; D gene: -; CDR3 length: 13; J gene: TRBJ1-3; V gene: TRBV4-1; CDR3 DNA: TGCGCCAGCAGCCCAGGTTCTGTGAACACCATATATTTT; CDR3 protein: CASSPGSVNTIYF
clone size: -; D gene: -; CDR3 length: 17; J gene: TRBJ2-3; V gene: TRBV4-3; CDR3 DNA: TGCGCCAGCAGCCAAGAAATCCGGGACACATACACAGATACGCAGTATTTT; CDR3 protein: CASSQEIRDTYTDTQYF
clone size: -; D gene: -; CDR3 length: 15; J gene: TRBJ2-7; V gene: TRBV5-4; CDR3 DNA: TGTGCCAGCAGCTTTCTGAGTGGCAGGGGTCGCGAGCAGTACTTC; CDR3 protein: CASSFLSGRGREQYF
clone size: -; D gene: -; CDR3 length: 15; J gene: TRBJ2-3; V gene: TRBV30; CDR3 DNA: TGTGCCTGGAGTGTACGGGGAATGGACGCAGATACGCAGTATTTT; CDR3 protein: CAWSVRGMDADTQYF
clone size: -; D gene: TRBD2; CDR3 length: 14; J gene: TRBJ2-3; V gene: TRBV7-2; CDR3 DNA: TGTGCCAGCACCTTAGCGGGGGGGCCCGATACGCAGTATTTT; CDR3 protein: CASTLAGGPDTQYF
clone size: -; D gene: -; CDR3 length: 11; J gene: TRBJ1-2; V gene: TRBV29-1; CDR3 DNA: TGCAGCGTCGCCCGGACAAGGGGCTACACCTTC; CDR3 protein: CSVARTRGYTF
clone size: -; D gene: -; CDR3 length: 15; J gene: TRBJ2-7; V gene: TRBV7-9; CDR3 DNA: TGTGCCAGCAGTTCGGACAGCCGCCCCTCCTACGAGCAGTACTTC; CDR3 protein: CASSSDSRPSYEQYF
clone size: -; D gene: TRBD1; CDR3 length: 16; J gene: TRBJ1-1; V gene: TRBV6-5; CDR3 DNA: TGTGCCAGCAGTTACTCGATCGACAGGGGGACCACTGAAGCTTTCTTT; CDR3 protein: CASSYSIDRGTTEAFF
clone size: -; D gene: TRBD2; CDR3 length: 16; J gene: TRBJ2-1; V gene: TRBV7-3; CDR3 DNA: TGTGCCAGCAGCTTAACTGCGGGGGGAATCTACAATGAGCAGTTCTTC; CDR3 protein: CASSLTAGGIYNEQFF
clone size: -; D gene: TRBD2; CDR3 length: 16; J gene: TRBJ2-7; V gene: TRBV7-9; CDR3 DNA: TGTGCCAGCAGCCCATTGACTAGCGGGGGCCATTACGAGCAGTACTTC; CDR3 protein: CASSPLTSGGHYEQYF
clone size: -; D gene: TRBD1; CDR3 length: 15; J gene: TRBJ1-5; V gene: TRBV7-8; CDR3 DNA: TGTGCCAGCAGCTTAGCGGGACAGGGGAATCAGCCCCAGCATTTT; CDR3 protein: CASSLAGQGNQPQHF
clone size: -; D gene: -; CDR3 length: 17; J gene: TRBJ1-1; V gene: TRBV5-1; CDR3 DNA: TGCGCCAGCAGCTTGGCACAATCAGTTTTAATGAACACTGAAGCTTTCTTT; CDR3 protein: CASSLAQSVLMNTEAFF
clone size: -; D gene: TRBD1; CDR3 length: 13; J gene: TRBJ1-2; V gene: TRBV10-1; CDR3 DNA: TGCGCCATCTACAGGGGATTTGACTATGGCTACACCTTC; CDR3 protein: CAIYRGFDYGYTF
clone size: few; D gene: TRBD1; CDR3 length: 14; J gene: TRBJ1-5; V gene: TRBV28; CDR3 DNA: TGTGCCAGCATTAACCGGGACAGGAACCAGCCCCAGCATTTT; CDR3 protein: CASINRDRNQPQHF
clone size: -; D gene: -; CDR3 length: 16; J gene: TRBJ1-5; V gene: TRBV27; CDR3 DNA: TGTGCCAGCAGAGCCGTTGGGGGGGGGCGCCTGCAGCCCCAGCATTTT; CDR3 protein: CASRAVGGGRLQPQHF
clone size: -; D gene: -; CDR3 length: 14; J gene: TRBJ1-1; V gene: TRBV5-1; CDR3 DNA: TGCGCCAGCAGCTCGAAACAAGATAACACTGAAGCTTTCTTT; CDR3 protein: CASSSKQDNTEAFF
clone size: -; D gene: TRBD1; CDR3 length: 15; J gene: TRBJ2-7; V gene: TRBV4-3; CDR3 DNA: TGCGCCAGCAGCCAAGGAGGGACAGGGCGCGACGAGCAGTACTTC; CDR3 protein: CASSQGGTGRDEQYF
clone size: -; D gene: TRBD2; CDR3 length: 15; J gene: TRBJ2-1; V gene: TRBV14; CDR3 DNA: TGTGCCAGCAGCCAAGCGGGAGGGCATTACAATGAGCAGTTCTTC; CDR3 protein: CASSQAGGHYNEQFF
clone size: -; D gene: -; CDR3 length: 12; J gene: TRBJ2-1; V gene: TRBV29-1; CDR3 DNA: TGCAGCGTCGGGACACCTGGAAATGAGCAGTTCTTC; CDR3 protein: CSVGTPGNEQFF
clone size: -; D gene: TRBD2; CDR3 length: 15; J gene: TRBJ2-3; V gene: TRBV5-4; CDR3 DNA: TGTGCCAGCAGCACCGGGACTAGCGGGAAAGATACGCAGTATTTT; CDR3 protein: CASSTGTSGKDTQYF
clone size: -; D gene: -; CDR3 length: 16; J gene: TRBJ1-6; V gene: TRBV5-1; CDR3 DNA: TGCGCCAGCAGCTGGACGGGAAGCTCCTATAATTCACCCCTCCACTTT; CDR3 protein: CASSWTGSSYNSPLHF
clone size: few; D gene: TRBD1; CDR3 length: 14; J gene: TRBJ1-1; V gene: TRBV11-2; CDR3 DNA: TGTGCCAGCAGCCTAAGGACAGGGAACACTGAAGCTTTCTTT; CDR3 protein: CASSLRTGNTEAFF
clone size: -; D gene: -; CDR3 length: 14; J gene: TRBJ1-1; V gene: TRBV11-2; CDR3 DNA: TGTGCCAGCACCTTGGGCAGGGGAAGCACTGAAGCTTTCTTT; CDR3 protein: CASTLGRGSTEAFF
clone size: -; D gene: -; CDR3 length: 18; J gene: TRBJ2-7; V gene: TRBV7-9; CDR3 DNA: TGTGCCAGCAGCTTAGCTTCTCTACATACGGACAGACCCTACGAGCAGTACTTC; CDR3 protein: CASSLASLHTDRPYEQYF
clone size: once; D gene: -; CDR3 length: 13; J gene: TRBJ2-5; V gene: TRBV4-1; CDR3 DNA: TGCGCCAGCAGCCCACAGAGCGGAGAGACCCAGTACTTC; CDR3 protein: CASSPQSGETQYF